The rows below give T cell receptor beta chains drawn from one sample of a study of beta chain features in type 1 diabetes. Data came from immunoSEQ multiplex PCR; TCRdb stores just in-frame clones and leaves some out. The sample carries around 180,000 clones, 7.8% recorded once. Source material: central memory CD4+ T cells from blood. These receptors originate from a woman in her thirties or forties with type 1 diabetes. CDR3s include the opening cysteine and the closing phenylalanine or tryptophan. Each record gives: D gene, J gene, clone size, V gene, CDR3 DNA, CDR3 protein. The D gene is left open where the match is weak. Clone size, where shown, is once, few, many, or a class for clones that have expanded.

>NA|TRBJ2-1|NA|TRBV27
TGTGCCAGCACCTCCGGCCAGGGAAGATCCTACAATGAGCAGTTCTTC
CASTSGQGRSYNEQFF
>NA|TRBJ2-7|many|TRBV30
TGTGCCTGGAGTCTAGGACTGGTCGCCGAGCAGTACTTC
CAWSLGLVAEQYF
>NA|TRBJ2-5|few|TRBV27
TGTGCCAGCAGTAACAGGGTAGGGGAGACCCAGTACTTC
CASSNRVGETQYF
>TRBD1|TRBJ1-4|NA|TRBV19
TGTGCCAGTAGTGTGGTGACAGGGAATGGAGAAAAACTGTTTTTT
CASSVVTGNGEKLFF
>TRBD2|TRBJ2-1|few|TRBV7-3
TGTGCCAGCAGCTCCCCCTTGCTAGCGGGAGGGCCCCACAATGAGCAGTTCTTC
CASSSPLLAGGPHNEQFF
>NA|TRBJ2-1|NA|TRBV5-4
TGTGCCAGCAGCCCCGGGGGTCCCTACAATGAGCAGTTCTTC
CASSPGGPYNEQFF
>TRBD1|TRBJ1-2|NA|TRBV29-1
TGCAGCGTCTTCGGGACAGGGGGCGACTATGGCTACACCTTC
CSVFGTGGDYGYTF
>TRBD1|TRBJ2-7|NA|TRBV2
TGTGCCAGCACCAAGGGACAGGTGGCGGACGTCTTC
CASTKGQVADVF
>NA|TRBJ1-3|few|TRBV7-9
TGTGCCAGCAGCTGGGGCAGCGGAAACACCATATATTTT
CASSWGSGNTIYF
>NA|TRBJ2-6|few|TRBV30
TGTGCCTGGATCGGAGGCTCGGGGGCCAACGTCCTGACTTTC
CAWIGGSGANVLTF
>TRBD1|TRBJ2-2|few|TRBV5-1
TGCGCCAGCAGCTTATCCGGGACAGACACCGGGGAGCTGTTTTTT
CASSLSGTDTGELFF
>TRBD2|TRBJ2-7|NA|TRBV7-9
TGTGCCAGCACGGGGGAGGGCTACGAGCAGTACTTC
CASTGEGYEQYF
>TRBD1|TRBJ2-7|few|TRBV4-2
TGTGCCAGCAGCCAAGATCTCGGACAGGGGGCGCGGGAGCAGTACTTC
CASSQDLGQGAREQYF
>TRBD1|TRBJ2-3|few|TRBV5-8
TGTGCCAGCAGCGGGACAGGGCGAACGGATACGCAGTATTTT
CASSGTGRTDTQYF
>NA|TRBJ1-2|few|TRBV5-4
TGTGCCAGCAGCTTAGCAGGTATAAACTATGGCTACACCTTC
CASSLAGINYGYTF
>TRBD1|TRBJ2-2|few|TRBV5-6
TGTGCCAGCAGCATGGGGGACAGGCCCGGGGAGCTGTTTTTT
CASSMGDRPGELFF
>NA|TRBJ1-2|few|TRBV5-4
TGTGCCAGCAGCACCCCGACAGCGACCTATGGCTACACCTTC
CASSTPTATYGYTF
>TRBD1|TRBJ2-3|few|TRBV9
TGTGCCAGCAGCGTCAAGACAGGGACCACAGATACGCAGTATTTT
CASSVKTGTTDTQYF
>TRBD1|TRBJ1-2|few|TRBV4-1
TGCGCCAGCAGCCCAGAGACAGGGAACGGCTACACCTTC
CASSPETGNGYTF
>TRBD1|TRBJ1-2|NA|TRBV5-1
TGCGCCAGCAGCTCCTCCGGGACAGGGCATGGCTACACCTTC
CASSSSGTGHGYTF
>NA|TRBJ2-2|NA|TRBV27
TGTGCCAGCAGTTTTCGGACAGATGACACCGGGGAGCTGTTTTTT
CASSFRTDDTGELFF
>NA|TRBJ2-7|NA|TRBV19
TGTGCCAGTAGTCCAGGCATTAGCTCCTACGAGCAGTACTTC
CASSPGISSYEQYF
>NA|TRBJ1-5|NA|TRBV15
TGTGCCACCAGCAGAGGTGAAAGACTACCTCAGCCCCAGCATTTT
CATSRGERLPQPQHF
>TRBD2|TRBJ2-3|few|TRBV5-4
TGTGCCAGCAGCCCAGGGACTAGCGGAACAGATACGCAGTATTTT
CASSPGTSGTDTQYF
>NA|TRBJ1-5|few|TRBV6-1
TGTGCCAGCAGCTCCTATCCTAGGGAGCAGCCCCAGCATTTT
CASSSYPREQPQHF
>TRBD2|TRBJ2-5|NA|TRBV9
TGTGCCAGCAGCCCGCGACTAGCGGGGGGTGTAGAGACCCAGTACTTC
CASSPRLAGGVETQYF
>NA|TRBJ1-4|NA|TRBV7-2
TGTGCCAGCAGTACGGGGGGGGCAACTAATGAAAAACTGTTTTTT
CASSTGGATNEKLFF
>NA|TRBJ1-4|many|TRBV2
TGTGCCAGCAGTCTCCAGAGGAGGGCAACTAATGAAAAACTGTTTTTT
CASSLQRRATNEKLFF
>TRBD1|TRBJ1-1|NA|TRBV5-1
TGCGCCAGCAGCTTGGAAGGGACAGGGCTTCCTAACGAAGCTTTCTTT
CASSLEGTGLPNEAFF
>NA|TRBJ1-5|few|TRBV28
TGTGCCAGCCGACCGGGGGGGCGCGGACAGCCCCAGCATTTT
CASRPGGRGQPQHF
>TRBD2|TRBJ2-1|NA|TRBV7-2
TGTGCCAGCCGGACATATAGCGGGGGGAACAATGAGCAGTTCTTC
CASRTYSGGNNEQFF
>NA|TRBJ2-5|NA|TRBV25-1
TGTGCCAGCCAAGCTAGCAGGAAGCGCCAAGAGACCCAGTACTTC
CASQASRKRQETQYF
>TRBD1|TRBJ1-2|few|TRBV18
TGTGCCAGCTCACAGGTCGGACAGGGAATGAATGGCTACACCTTC
CASSQVGQGMNGYTF
>NA|TRBJ1-5|NA|TRBV30
TGTGCCTGGGGACTGGGCAATCAGCCCCAGCATTTT
CAWGLGNQPQHF
>TRBD2|TRBJ2-1|NA|TRBV7-2
TGTGCCAGCAGCTTAGTTGGACTAGCGGGAGGGTACAATGAGCAGTTCTTC
CASSLVGLAGGYNEQFF
>NA|TRBJ1-1|NA|TRBV5-1
TGCGCCAGCAGCTTGAAGTCCGGGGGGCCTGAAGCTTTCTTT
CASSLKSGGPEAFF
>TRBD1|TRBJ1-5|NA|TRBV6-5
TGTGCCAGCAGGCCGGGACAGGAATCAGGGCCCCAGCATTTT
CASRPGQESGPQHF
>NA|TRBJ1-1|NA|TRBV29-1
TGCAGCGTGAGGTCCTCGAGAACTGAAGCTTTCTTT
CSVRSSRTEAFF
>TRBD1|TRBJ1-2|NA|TRBV6-5
TGTGCCAGCAGTTTCGGGACAGGGGTAATAAGAGGCTACACCTTC
CASSFGTGVIRGYTF
>TRBD1|TRBJ1-2|few|TRBV6-5
TGTGCCAGCAGTTACTCGGCAGGGGGCAACGGTGGCTACACCTTC
CASSYSAGGNGGYTF
>NA|TRBJ1-3|NA|TRBV7-2
TGTGCCAGCCGGGGGGATTACGGAAACACCATATATTTT
CASRGDYGNTIYF
>NA|TRBJ1-5|many|TRBV7-2
TGTGCCAGCAGCTTATCAGGGCGGCCCCAGCATTTT
CASSLSGRPQHF
>NA|TRBJ1-2|few|TRBV28
TGTGCCAGCAGTTCCCCGGCCGGGCAGGGGAACTATGGCTACACCTTC
CASSSPAGQGNYGYTF
>NA|TRBJ2-4|few|TRBV9
TGTGCCAGCAGTACTGCCGGGTCAAACATTCAGTACTTC
CASSTAGSNIQYF
>TRBD2|TRBJ2-1|NA|TRBV18
TGTGCCAGCTCACCACCGAGAGCGGGAGGGCCTGGTGAGCAGTTCTTC
CASSPPRAGGPGEQFF
>NA|TRBJ1-5|NA|TRBV15
TGTGCCACCAGCAGAGATGAACAGCTCAATCAGCCCCAGCATTTT
CATSRDEQLNQPQHF
>NA|TRBJ2-7|few|TRBV4-3
TGCGCCAGCAGGATACAGGGTAGAATCTACGAGCAGTACTTC
CASRIQGRIYEQYF
>NA|TRBJ2-2|NA|TRBV28
TGTGCCAGCAGTTTAAGACTCCACGGGGAGCTGTTTTTT
CASSLRLHGELFF
>NA|TRBJ1-4|NA|TRBV30
TGTGCCTGCAGCGGGGGAGGAGAAAAACTGTTTTTT
CACSGGGEKLFF
>NA|TRBJ1-1|NA|TRBV18
TGTGCCAGCTCCCAAGAAGGGGCGAACACTGAAGCTTTCTTT
CASSQEGANTEAFF
>NA|TRBJ2-5|NA|TRBV6-1
TGTGCCAGCAGTGAAGCTGAGCGTCCGGGGGAGACCCAGTACTTC
CASSEAERPGETQYF
>NA|TRBJ1-5|NA|TRBV29-1
TGCAGCGTTGTCATAGGGGTTGCCGATAATCAGCCCCAGCATTTT
CSVVIGVADNQPQHF
>TRBD2|TRBJ2-5|many|TRBV29-1
TGCAGCTATCAAAGCGGCGGGGGACGAGAGACCCAGTACTTC
CSYQSGGGRETQYF
>NA|TRBJ2-3|few|TRBV7-2
TGTGCCAGCAGACTGAACAGAGATACGCAGTATTTT
CASRLNRDTQYF
>NA|TRBJ2-4|few|TRBV27
TGTGCCAGCTCCAAAGTCGGACAGACGATACTAGCCAAAAACATTCAGTACTTC
CASSKVGQTILAKNIQYF
>NA|TRBJ2-7|NA|TRBV15
TGTGCCACCAGCAGAGCGCCAGGCTACGAGCAGTACTTC
CATSRAPGYEQYF
>TRBD1|TRBJ1-3|few|TRBV5-6
TGTGCCAGCAGCTTGGCAGGGGGCGGTGGAAACACCATATATTTT
CASSLAGGGGNTIYF